The sequence of this TCR beta chain was determined in a study of shared clonotypes between healthy human individuals. The deep-level immunoSEQ assay was used. Some clones are missing from TCRdb's copy, which holds only in-frame ones; the method was immunoSEQ multiplex PCR. The sample includes about 680,000 clones, about three quarters of them seen just once. The sequenced sample consisted of memory CD4+ T cells sorted from blood. Regarding subset: CD45RA-negative fraction. The receptor comes from a woman younger than 45 in good health.

The CDR3 DNA is TGCGCCAGCAGTGACGGGGGTAGGGACGAGCAGTACTTC. It yields the protein CASSDGGRDEQYF. The chain employs TRBV10-1 and TRBJ2-7, with a possible D match to TRBD2 (6 bases). The CDR3 is made up of 13 amino acids. Germline CDR1 WNHNN, CDR2 SYGVQD (reference sequence). Trimming stripped 3 bases from V and 5 bases from J, with 11 bases between.